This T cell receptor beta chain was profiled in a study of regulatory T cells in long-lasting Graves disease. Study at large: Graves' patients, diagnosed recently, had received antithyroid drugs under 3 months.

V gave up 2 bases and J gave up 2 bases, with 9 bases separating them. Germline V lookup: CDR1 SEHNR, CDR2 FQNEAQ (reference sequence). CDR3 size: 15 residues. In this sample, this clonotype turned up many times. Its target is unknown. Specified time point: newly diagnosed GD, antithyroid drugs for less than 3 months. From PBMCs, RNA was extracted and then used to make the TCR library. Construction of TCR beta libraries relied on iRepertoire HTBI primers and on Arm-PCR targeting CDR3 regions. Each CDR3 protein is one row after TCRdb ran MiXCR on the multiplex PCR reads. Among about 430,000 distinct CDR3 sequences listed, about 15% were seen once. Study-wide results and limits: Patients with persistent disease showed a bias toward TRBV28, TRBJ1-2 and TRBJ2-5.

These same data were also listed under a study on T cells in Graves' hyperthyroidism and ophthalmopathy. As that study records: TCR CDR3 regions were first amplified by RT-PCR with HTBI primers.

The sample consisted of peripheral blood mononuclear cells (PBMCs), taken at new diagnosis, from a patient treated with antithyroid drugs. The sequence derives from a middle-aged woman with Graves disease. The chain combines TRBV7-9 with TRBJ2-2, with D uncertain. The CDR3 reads CASSLLRTNTGELFF. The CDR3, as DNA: TGTGCCAGCAGCTTACTACGGACCAACACCGGGGAGCTGTTTTTT.